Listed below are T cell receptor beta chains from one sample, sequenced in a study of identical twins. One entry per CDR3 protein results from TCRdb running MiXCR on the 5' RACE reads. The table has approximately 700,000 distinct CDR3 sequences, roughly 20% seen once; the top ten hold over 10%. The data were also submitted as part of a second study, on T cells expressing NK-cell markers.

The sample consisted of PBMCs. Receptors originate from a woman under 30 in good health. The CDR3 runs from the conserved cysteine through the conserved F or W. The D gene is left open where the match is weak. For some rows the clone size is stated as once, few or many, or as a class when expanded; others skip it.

CDR3: CASSFERGGPDTQYF
DNA: TGCGCCAGCAGCTTCGAGCGGGGGGGCCCAGATACGCAGTATTTT
size: few
J: TRBJ2-3
D: TRBD2
V: TRBV5-1
length: 15

CDR3: CATSAGGTQYF
DNA: TGTGCCACCAGCGCTGGTGGGACCCAGTACTTC
size: -
J: TRBJ2-5
D: -
V: TRBV15
length: 11

CDR3: CASSPDLLSYEQYF
DNA: TGCGCCAGCAGCCCCGATCTCCTCTCCTACGAGCAGTACTTC
size: -
J: TRBJ2-7
D: -
V: TRBV5-1
length: 14

CDR3: CSARGQGVHRYEQYF
DNA: TGCAGTGCTAGAGGACAGGGGGTTCACCGCTACGAGCAGTACTTC
size: -
J: TRBJ2-7
D: TRBD1
V: TRBV20-1
length: 15

CDR3: CASRGTINEKLFF
DNA: TGTGCCAGCCGGGGGACGATTAATGAAAAACTGTTTTTT
size: -
J: TRBJ1-4
D: -
V: TRBV6-1
length: 13

CDR3: CSARVTLARTDTQYF
DNA: TGCAGTGCTAGAGTAACACTAGCGAGAACAGATACGCAGTATTTT
size: -
J: TRBJ2-3
D: TRBD2
V: TRBV20-1
length: 15

CDR3: CSTTAGGGEHGYTF
DNA: TGCAGCACTACCGCGGGGGGGGGCGAGCATGGCTACACCTTC
size: -
J: TRBJ1-2
D: -
V: TRBV29-1
length: 14

CDR3: CASSPLDSGREETQYF
DNA: TGTGCCAGCAGTCCCCTTGATAGCGGGAGAGAGGAGACCCAGTACTTC
size: -
J: TRBJ2-5
D: TRBD2
V: TRBV6-1
length: 16

CDR3: CASSIRQVGLLYNEQFF
DNA: TGTGCCAGCAGTATTCGACAGGTGGGGTTGTTGTACAATGAGCAGTTCTTC
size: -
J: TRBJ2-1
D: -
V: TRBV6-5
length: 17

CDR3: CSALGQFSEAFF
DNA: TGCAGTGCCTTGGGACAGTTCTCTGAAGCTTTCTTT
size: -
J: TRBJ1-1
D: TRBD1
V: TRBV20-1
length: 12

CDR3: CASSHRQASTDTQYF
DNA: TGCGCCAGCAGTCACCGACAGGCTAGCACAGATACGCAGTATTTT
size: -
J: TRBJ2-3
D: -
V: TRBV23-1
length: 15

CDR3: CAWSVLGNEQFF
DNA: TGTGCCTGGAGTGTCTTGGGCAATGAGCAGTTCTTC
size: -
J: TRBJ2-1
D: -
V: TRBV30
length: 12

CDR3: CASSYGSRTGELFF
DNA: TGTGCCAGCAGCTACGGGTCTCGGACCGGGGAGCTGTTTTTT
size: -
J: TRBJ2-2
D: -
V: TRBV5-6
length: 14

CDR3: CAAGRGGSYEQYF
DNA: TGTGCCGCCGGGAGGGGGGGCTCCTACGAGCAGTACTTC
size: few
J: TRBJ2-7
D: TRBD2
V: TRBV6-1
length: 13

CDR3: CSADLRYEQYF
DNA: TGCAGTGCTGACCTTAGGTACGAGCAGTACTTC
size: -
J: TRBJ2-7
D: -
V: TRBV20-1
length: 11

CDR3: CASSSQTVGGELFF
DNA: TGCGCCAGCAGCTCGCAGACGGTGGGCGGGGAGCTGTTTTTT
size: -
J: TRBJ2-2
D: -
V: TRBV5-1
length: 14

CDR3: CASSGQGIGEAFF
DNA: TGTGCCAGCTCCGGGCAGGGGATTGGTGAAGCTTTCTTT
size: -
J: TRBJ1-1
D: -
V: TRBV18
length: 13

CDR3: CASSFQAQPLIYGYTF
DNA: TGTGCCAGCAGTTTTCAGGCGCAGCCTCTTATATATGGCTACACCTTC
size: many
J: TRBJ1-2
D: -
V: TRBV12-3/TRBV12-4
length: 16

CDR3: CASSPRWGSNTGELFF
DNA: TGCGCCAGCAGTCCCCGGTGGGGCTCGAACACCGGGGAGCTGTTTTTT
size: -
J: TRBJ2-2
D: -
V: TRBV23-1
length: 16

CDR3: CATTNRAYTGETQYF
DNA: TGTGCCACCACGAATAGGGCCTACACAGGGGAGACCCAGTACTTC
size: few
J: TRBJ2-5
D: -
V: TRBV15
length: 15

CDR3: CASSVTENIQYF
DNA: TGTGCCAGCAGTGTCACAGAAAACATTCAGTACTTC
size: many
J: TRBJ2-4
D: -
V: TRBV12-3/TRBV12-4
length: 12

CDR3: CASGQGEYEQYF
DNA: TGTGCGTCGGGACAGGGGGAGTACGAGCAGTACTTC
size: -
J: TRBJ2-7
D: TRBD1
V: TRBV6-6
length: 12

CDR3: CSAISGAPSGTQYF
DNA: TGCAGTGCTATCTCCGGGGCCCCTAGTGGGACCCAGTACTTC
size: -
J: TRBJ2-5
D: -
V: TRBV20-1
length: 14